This T cell receptor beta chain was sequenced in a study of T cells in narcolepsy. Looking at the study overall: Enrolled donors included narcolepsy type 1 or type 2 patients and healthy controls.

The CDR3 sequence is 14 residues long. The V gene lost 4 bases and the J gene lost 4 bases, with 13 bases spanning the gap. The germline gives CDR1 MNHEY, CDR2 SVGAGI. Profiled with immunoSEQ multiplex PCR; TCRdb holds only in-frame clones, not every one. The sample carries 28,000 or so clones, approximately 89% recorded once. For this clone: Antigen unknown.

Study-level results: Comparing one patient's CSF and blood CD4+ clonotypes highlighted HCRT- and TRIB2-specific autoreactive clonotypes. Autoreactive clone sequences were missing from some blood memory CD4+ repertoires. Reportedly, autoreactive clonotypes were serially detected in patients' blood but not controls'.

The receptor's source is a human donor with narcolepsy. The rearrangement uses TRBV6-5 and TRBJ1-1, with D unclear. Sample: CD45RA- memory CD4+ T cells from PBMCs. CDR3 DNA sequence: TGTGCCAGCAGTTTTACACCGCCGGGCACTGAAGCTTTCTTT. This translates into CASSFTPPGTEAFF.